The source of this T cell receptor (beta chain) is a study of beta chain features in type 1 diabetes. Study-wide results and caveats: Across all four CD4+ subsets, people with type 1 diabetes showed modestly shorter TCRB CDR3s.

The CDR3 contains 14 residues. V shed 0 bases and J shed 5 bases, with 9 bases lying between them. From germline, CDR1 is SGHDT and CDR2 YYEEEE. The entirety of the isolated RNA underwent reverse transcription, so expressed TCRB transcripts were sequenced. Here immunoSEQ multiplex PCR was the method, and the copy in TCRdb shows in-frame clones only, minus some. The data show approximately 150,000 clones, around 10% seen once. This clone has a handful of counts. The antigen remains undetermined. CD4+ naive, central memory, regulatory and stem cell-like memory subsets were isolated by sorting on CD45RO/CCR7/CD25/CD127/CD95/CD27.

The receptor was derived from a man between 25 and 39 years old with type 1 diabetes. The V and J genes are TRBV5-6 and TRBJ2-1, with D unclear. The sample consisted of central memory CD4+ T cells from blood. Here the CDR3 reads CASSLDWANNEQFF. CDR3 nucleotide sequence: TGTGCCAGCAGCTTGGATTGGGCCAACAATGAGCAGTTCTTC. The variable domain in full, with the rest retrieved from reference TRBV5-6 and TRBJ2-1, is DAGVTQSPTHLIKTRGQQVTLRCSPKSGHDTVSWYQQALGQGPQFIFQYYEEEERQRGNFPDRFSGHQFPNYSSELNVNALLLGDSALYLCASSLDWANNEQFFGPGTRLTVL.